This TCR beta chain was sequenced in a study of CD8 T cells in ankylosing spondylitis. Findings of the study overall: A number of the motif variants had already been described in reactive arthritis synovial fluid and blood. A TCR beta motif of fewer than ten highly homologous variants seemed to mark ankylosing spondylitis blood. Significantly higher representation of disease-linked clones was reported for matched ankylosing spondylitis synovial fluid. Relatively rare in peripheral blood, disease-linked clones were also CD8+.

A quantitative 5'-RACE method, one with molecular barcodes, was used to make TCR beta libraries. One entry per CDR3 protein results from TCRdb running MiXCR on the 5' RACE reads. The sample has more than 500,000 distinct CDR3 sequences; roughly 5% are singletons. The J segment lost 9 bases and the V segment lost 4 bases, leaving 18 bases of the junction unmatched. The germline gives CDR1 SGDLS, CDR2 YYNGEE. The CDR3 sequence is 16 residues long. This clonotype has a count of ten or more. The antigen remains unidentified. Sequencing input: blood, either unsorted or a sorted T cell fraction (not recorded which). This TCR derives from a male donor with ankylosing spondylitis. The chain carries TRBV9 and TRBJ2-7; 8 nucleotides agree with TRBD2. DNA for the CDR3: TGTGCCAGCAGCCTATCCGGGGTAGCGGGGTTAACCGGGCAGTACTTC. It specifies CASSLSGVAGLTGQYF.